This T cell receptor beta chain was captured in a study of radiotherapy plus CTLA-4 blockade in lung cancer. Study in general: The study recorded objective responses in around a sixth of patients and disease control in around 31%. Points from the study as a whole: Early blood T cell clone dynamics reportedly forecast response best, with interferon-beta. TCR clones of tumor origin grew in blood after radiotherapy plus ipilimumab.

The protocol was immunoSEQ multiplex PCR, while the TCRdb copy is restricted to in-frame clones and leaves out a portion. The sample lists tens of thousands of clones; 78% were seen once. This clone was observed a handful of times. Its antigen is still unknown. V was clipped by 6 bases and J by 7 bases; unmatched bases: 14. The CDR3 is 15 residues long. Germline values: CDR1 MDHEN, CDR2 SYDVKM. Focal radiation and CTLA-4 blockade (ipilimumab) were tested in chemo-refractory metastatic non-small-cell lung cancer patients. The TCR originated in a human donor with non-small cell lung cancer who had a partial response to radiotherapy plus ipilimumab. Some clones in this sample may be carry-over from other donors' samples. Sequencing was performed on peripheral blood, taken from a patient treated with radiotherapy plus ipilimumab. This chain links TRBV28 with TRBJ1-2, with 7 bases aligning to TRBD1. CDR3 sequence reads: CASRPPGGPGGGYTF. CDR3 nucleotide sequence: TGTGCCAGCAGGCCTCCAGGGGGGCCGGGTGGTGGCTACACCTTC.